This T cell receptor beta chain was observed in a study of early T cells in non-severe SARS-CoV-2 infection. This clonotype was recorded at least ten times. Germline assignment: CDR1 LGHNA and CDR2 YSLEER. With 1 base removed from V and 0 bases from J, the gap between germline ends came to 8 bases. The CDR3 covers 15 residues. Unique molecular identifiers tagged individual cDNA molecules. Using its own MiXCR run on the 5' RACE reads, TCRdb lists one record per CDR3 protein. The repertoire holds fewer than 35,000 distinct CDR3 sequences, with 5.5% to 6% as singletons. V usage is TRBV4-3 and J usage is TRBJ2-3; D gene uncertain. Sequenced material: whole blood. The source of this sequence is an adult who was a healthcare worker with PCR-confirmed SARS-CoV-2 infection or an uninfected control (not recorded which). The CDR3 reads CASSQVGLSTDTQYF. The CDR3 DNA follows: TGCGCCAGCAGCCAAGTCGGCCTCAGCACAGATACGCAGTATTTT.